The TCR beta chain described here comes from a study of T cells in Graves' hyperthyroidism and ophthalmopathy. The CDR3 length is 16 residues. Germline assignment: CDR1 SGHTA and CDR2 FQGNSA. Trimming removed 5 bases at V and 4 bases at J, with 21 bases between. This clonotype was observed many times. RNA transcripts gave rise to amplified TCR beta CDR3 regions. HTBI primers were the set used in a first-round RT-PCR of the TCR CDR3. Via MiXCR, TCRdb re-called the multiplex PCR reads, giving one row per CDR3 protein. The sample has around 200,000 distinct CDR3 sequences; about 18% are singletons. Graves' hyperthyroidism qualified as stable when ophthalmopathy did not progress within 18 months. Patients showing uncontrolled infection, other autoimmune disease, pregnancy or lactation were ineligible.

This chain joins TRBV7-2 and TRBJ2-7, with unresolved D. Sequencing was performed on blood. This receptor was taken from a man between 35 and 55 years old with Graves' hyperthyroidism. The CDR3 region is CASSRIGSGSTYEQYF. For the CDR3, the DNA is TGTGCCAGCAGCCGCATCGGGTCCGGGTCCACTTACGAGCAGTACTTC.